Following are 5 T cell receptor beta chains from one sample sequenced in a study of control samples from healthy donors and cancer patients (dated by TCRdb to about 2020). The library was obtained by the immunoSEQ multiplex PCR assay. This immuneACCESS table, as held by TCRdb, lists in-frame sequences with V and J called but not all clones. Of the missing ones, under half trace to an unresolved V gene in checked studies; the others have no known cause. Here the sample has tens of thousands of clones; roughly 84% occur a single time. Jointly, the top ten make up around 35% of the sample. Sequencing was carried out using PBMCs. The receptors derive from a man in his 70s with lung cancer.

The J gene is TRBJ2-3, the V gene TRBV6-5; D is unresolved. The CDR3 contains 14 residues. V was pared by 5 bases and J by 1 base, with 10 bases between. Germline values: CDR1 MNHEY, CDR2 SVGAGI. The chain's CDR3 is CASSPRFGTDTQYF. The CDR3 region has the DNA TGTGCCAGCAGTCCCCGGTTTGGCACAGATACGCAGTATTTT.

The genes are TRBV7-8 and TRBJ2-3, with D possibly TRBD2 on 7 matching bases. The V gene's germline CDR1 is SGHVS and CDR2 FQNEAQ. Trimming shortened V by 4 bases and J by 13 bases, and 21 bases separated the two germline ends. The CDR3 is made up of 14 amino acids. The CDR3 DNA sequence: TGTGCCAGCAGCTCCAAAGCGATCCGGGGGGCCGAGTATTTT. Protein product: CASSSKAIRGAEYF.

Regarding this clone: Other DNA sequences in this specimen translate into the identical CDR3. The chain recombines TRBV7-3 with TRBJ1-6, with 8 bases matching TRBD1. CDR1 SGHTA and CDR2 FQGTGA come from the germline V gene. The V and J ends lost 3 bases and 7 bases, in that order; junction bases with no gene match: 2. The CDR3 is 14 residues long. CDR3 in DNA: TGTGCCAGCAGCTTTCAGGGGGCAAATTCACCCCTCCACTTT. This encodes CASSFQGANSPLHF.

This chain joins TRBV3-1 (or the pseudogene TRBV3-2) and TRBJ2-3, with D unclear. The CDR3 runs 11 residues. Trimming removed 1 base from V and 4 bases from J, with 0 bases in between. Germline values: CDR1 LGHDT, CDR2 YNNKEL (reference sequence). CDR3 residues: CASSQADTQYF. The CDR3 coding sequence is TGTGCCAGCAGCCAAGCAGATACGCAGTATTTT.

This clone has just one count. The chain has TRBV7-9 and TRBJ2-6; D might be TRBD1 or TRBD2, each matching 5 bases. CDR1 and CDR2 (germline): SEHNR, FQNEAQ (reference sequence). Trimming removed 3 bases at V and 1 base at J, with 13 bases between. CDR3 size: 17 residues. The DNA of the CDR3 is TGTGCCAGCAGCTTGCAGGGTTCGGGGTCTGGGGCCAACGTCCTGACTTTC. Its protein is CASSLQGSGSGANVLTF. The full variable domain, completed using reference TRBV7-9 and TRBJ2-6, is DTGVSQNPRHKITKRGQNVTFRCDPISEHNRLYWYRQTLGQGPEFLTYFQNEAQLEKSRLLSDRFSAERPKGSFSTLEIQRTEQGDSAMYLCASSLQGSGSGANVLTFGAGSRLTVL.